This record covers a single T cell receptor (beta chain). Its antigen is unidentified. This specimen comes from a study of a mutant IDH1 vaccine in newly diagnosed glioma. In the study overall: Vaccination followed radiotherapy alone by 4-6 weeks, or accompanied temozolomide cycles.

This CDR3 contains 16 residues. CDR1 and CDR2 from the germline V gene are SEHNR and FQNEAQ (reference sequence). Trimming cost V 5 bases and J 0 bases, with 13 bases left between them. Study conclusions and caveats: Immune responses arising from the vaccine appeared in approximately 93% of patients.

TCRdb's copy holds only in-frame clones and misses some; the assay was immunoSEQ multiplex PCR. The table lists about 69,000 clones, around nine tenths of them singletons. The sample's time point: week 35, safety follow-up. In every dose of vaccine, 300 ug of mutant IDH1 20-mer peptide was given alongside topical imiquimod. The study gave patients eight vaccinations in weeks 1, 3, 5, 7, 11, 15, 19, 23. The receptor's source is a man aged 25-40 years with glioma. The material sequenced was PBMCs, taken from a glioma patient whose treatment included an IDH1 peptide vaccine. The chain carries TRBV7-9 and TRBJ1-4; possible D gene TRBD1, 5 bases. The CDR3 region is CASSGASRATNEKLFF. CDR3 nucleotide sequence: TGTGCCAGCAGCGGGGCTTCACGGGCAACTAATGAAAAACTGTTTTTT.